This T cell receptor beta chain came from a study of a mutant IDH1 vaccine in newly diagnosed glioma. The wider study: Vaccination was launched 4-6 weeks after radiotherapy alone, or with temozolomide cycles. Patients' prior therapy spanned radiotherapy, temozolomide, or both; most underwent both. In the visit schedule, V12 fell in week 35, while V13 fell in week 47.

Overall study findings and caveats: Vaccination induced immune responses in roughly 93% of patients.

Comment on this clone: Its antigen is not known.

Clones were read by immunoSEQ multiplex PCR, and TCRdb kept only the in-frame ones, dropping some. The sample carries tens of thousands of clones, roughly 82% recorded once. Germline loops: CDR1 SGHRS, CDR2 YFSETQ. The CDR3 length is 14 residues. Trimming shortened V by 0 bases and J by 3 bases, and 10 bases separated the two germline ends. Described time point: week 47, end of study. Doses of 300 ug of mutant IDH1 20-mer peptide were given with topical imiquimod. V usage is TRBV5-1 and J usage is TRBJ2-7; D might be TRBD1 (6 bases). The material sequenced was PBMCs, taken from a glioma patient whose treatment included an IDH1 peptide vaccine. This TCR was sampled from a man aged 18 to 29 with glioma. Some clones in this sample may be carry-over from other donors' samples. Here the CDR3 reads CASSLAWDNYEQYF. The CDR3 nucleotides are TGCGCCAGCAGCTTGGCCTGGGACAACTACGAGCAGTACTTC.